These T cell receptor beta chains were read from a single sample in a study of cytomegalovirus exposure and HLA in healthy donors. Sequencing used immunoSEQ multiplex PCR; TCRdb keeps in-frame clones, though not all of them. The sample shows approximately 220,000 clones, 60% to 85% of them seen only once. The sample comprised PBMCs. These receptors were collected from a middle-aged man in good health and CMV-seronegative. CDR3s include the opening cysteine and the closing phenylalanine or tryptophan. Each record gives: clone size, D gene, CDR3 length, V gene, J gene, CDR3 protein, CDR3 DNA. D genes are given only for firm matches. The size field is filled for only some rows; it gives once, few, many or a size class.

NA	NA	15	TRBV9	TRBJ2-1	CASSVSGSSYNEQFF	TGTGCCAGCAGCGTATCCGGGAGCTCCTACAATGAGCAGTTCTTC
NA	NA	16	TRBV14	TRBJ1-1	CASSHLVGRVATEAFF	TGTGCCAGCAGCCACCTCGTGGGCAGGGTGGCGACTGAAGCTTTCTTT
NA	NA	16	TRBV6-4	TRBJ2-1	CASSDSPRASYNEQFF	TGTGCCAGCAGTGACTCCCCCAGGGCTTCCTACAATGAGCAGTTCTTC
NA	NA	18	TRBV7-9	TRBJ1-2	CASSLDRYTVAGRGGYTF	TGTGCCAGCAGCTTAGACAGGTACACTGTCGCGGGGAGAGGTGGCTACACCTTC
NA	TRBD1	13	TRBV7-3	TRBJ1-1	CASSLGTGSEAFF	TGTGCCAGCAGCTTGGGGACAGGGTCTGAAGCTTTCTTT
few	TRBD1	13	TRBV29-1	TRBJ1-1	CSVGQGSGTEAFF	TGCAGCGTTGGACAGGGGTCAGGTACTGAAGCTTTCTTT
NA	NA	16	TRBV4-3	TRBJ2-7	CASSQDWAGFSYEQYF	TGCGCCAGCAGCCAAGATTGGGCAGGGTTTTCCTACGAGCAGTACTTC
NA	NA	15	TRBV7-3	TRBJ2-7	CASSLLGREIDEQYF	TGTGCCAGCAGCTTATTAGGCAGGGAAATTGACGAGCAGTACTTC
few	NA	13	TRBV7-9	TRBJ1-2	CASSLVAVDGYTF	TGTGCCAGCAGCTTAGTGGCAGTTGATGGCTACACCTTC
once	NA	12	TRBV30	TRBJ1-2	CAWSPDIYGYTF	TGTGCCTGGAGCCCGGACATCTATGGCTACACCTTC
NA	TRBD1	14	TRBV5-4	TRBJ2-7	CASSFRTGAPEQYF	TGTGCCAGCAGCTTTCGGACAGGGGCACCCGAGCAGTACTTC
NA	TRBD1	15	TRBV28	TRBJ2-3	CASSSGQGATDTQYF	TGTGCCAGCAGTTCCGGACAGGGGGCAACAGATACGCAGTATTTT
NA	TRBD1	14	TRBV27	TRBJ1-5	CASSLGTGGGPQHF	TGTGCCAGCAGTTTGGGGACAGGGGGAGGGCCCCAGCATTTT
NA	NA	13	TRBV6-1	TRBJ2-7	CASSPVFDGEQYF	TGTGCCAGCAGCCCGGTTTTTGATGGCGAGCAGTACTTC
NA	TRBD2	18	TRBV6-4	TRBJ2-5	CASKLGLAGESFGETQYF	TGTGCCAGCAAATTGGGACTAGCGGGAGAGTCGTTCGGGGAGACCCAGTACTTC
once	TRBD2	14	TRBV30	TRBJ2-1	CAWIVAGAHNEQFF	TGTGCCTGGATTGTGGCGGGAGCCCACAATGAGCAGTTCTTC
NA	NA	13	TRBV13	TRBJ1-1	CASSGGGNSEAFF	TGTGCCAGCAGCGGGGGGGGTAACTCGGAAGCTTTCTTT
NA	TRBD1	14	TRBV25-1	TRBJ1-2	CASRAGQLNYGYTF	TGTGCCAGCAGGGCGGGACAGTTAAACTATGGCTACACCTTC
few	TRBD1	14	TRBV11-2	TRBJ1-1	CASSLYGGQDKAFF	TGTGCCAGCAGCCTCTACGGGGGACAGGACAAAGCTTTCTTT
NA	TRBD1	13	TRBV10-2	TRBJ1-6	CASSPDRYSPLHF	TGCGCCAGCAGTCCGGACAGGTATTCACCCCTCCACTTT
NA	NA	14	TRBV27	TRBJ2-7	CASSPNRIAYEQYF	TGTGCCAGCAGTCCTAATAGAATAGCCTACGAGCAGTACTTC
NA	TRBD1	16	TRBV28	TRBJ1-2	CASSSGGQGANYGYTF	TGTGCCAGCAGTTCCGGGGGACAGGGAGCTAACTATGGCTACACCTTC
NA	TRBD2	14	TRBV5-1	TRBJ2-7	CASSRASGGVEQYF	TGCGCCAGCAGCAGGGCTAGCGGGGGTGTGGAGCAGTACTTC
NA	NA	14	TRBV2	TRBJ2-3	CASLSGQYTDTQYF	TGTGCCAGCCTTAGTGGACAGTACACAGATACGCAGTATTTT
NA	TRBD1	16	TRBV7-8	TRBJ1-6	CASSLGTGVMDSPLHF	TGTGCCAGCAGCTTAGGGACAGGGGTTATGGATTCACCCCTCCACTTT
NA	TRBD1	15	TRBV6-1	TRBJ1-4	CASSEATGGLEKLFF	TGTGCCAGCAGTGAAGCTACAGGGGGTTTGGAAAAACTGTTTTTT
NA	NA	15	TRBV9	TRBJ1-3	CASSPRLVSGNTIYF	TGTGCCAGCAGCCCAAGACTAGTATCGGGAAACACCATATATTTT
once	TRBD1	14	TRBV6-1	TRBJ1-2	CASIAGTGVYGYTF	TGTGCCAGCATCGCCGGGACAGGGGTCTATGGCTACACCTTC
NA	NA	14	TRBV5-1	TRBJ2-3	CASSEVARKDTQYF	TGCGCCAGCAGCGAGGTAGCCAGAAAAGATACGCAGTATTTT
NA	NA	10	TRBV29-1	TRBJ2-5	CSVDRETQYF	TGCAGCGTTGATCGGGAGACCCAGTACTTC
NA	NA	15	TRBV10-2	TRBJ1-4	CASREGVVANEKLFF	TGCGCCAGCAGGGAAGGGGTGGTGGCTAATGAAAAACTGTTTTTT
NA	NA	11	TRBV6-1	TRBJ1-6	CASSVDSPLHF	TGTGCCAGCAGTGTCGATTCACCCCTCCACTTT
NA	TRBD2	14	TRBV18	TRBJ2-3	CASSPGLATDTQYF	TGTGCCAGCTCTCCGGGACTAGCCACAGATACGCAGTATTTT
NA	NA	16	TRBV4-2	TRBJ1-2	CASSRPGGYREGGYTF	TGTGCCAGCAGCCGCCCGGGGGGATACAGGGAAGGCGGCTACACCTTC
NA	NA	12	TRBV30	TRBJ2-7	CAWKGQGHEQYF	TGTGCCTGGAAGGGTCAGGGCCACGAGCAGTACTTC
NA	TRBD1	16	TRBV5-1	TRBJ1-1	CASSGNRGQRNTEAFF	TGCGCCAGCAGCGGTAACAGGGGGCAGAGGAACACTGAAGCTTTCTTT
NA	TRBD2	17	TRBV5-6	TRBJ2-1	CANRHPTSGGLIYEQFF	TGTGCCAACCGACACCCGACTAGCGGGGGGCTTATATATGAGCAGTTCTTC
NA	TRBD1	14	TRBV6-1	TRBJ1-1	CASSPNPGQVEAFF	TGTGCCAGCAGTCCTAACCCCGGACAGGTCGAAGCTTTCTTT
NA	TRBD2	17	TRBV9	TRBJ2-3	CASSAGPLAGGGDTQYF	TGTGCCAGCAGCGCGGGCCCACTAGCGGGGGGGGGAGATACGCAGTATTTT
NA	TRBD2	16	TRBV5-1	TRBJ2-5	CASSSGLAGMAETQYF	TGCGCCAGCAGCTCCGGACTAGCGGGGATGGCAGAGACCCAGTACTTC
once	TRBD2	15	TRBV10-3	TRBJ2-5	CAISGGAGEGETQYF	TGTGCCATCAGTGGGGGAGCGGGAGAGGGCGAGACCCAGTACTTC
NA	NA	15	TRBV21-1	TRBJ2-7	CASSKDPTGQGKQYF	TGTGCCAGCAGCAAAGATCCTACGGGACAGGGTAAGCAGTACTTC
NA	TRBD1	14	TRBV15	TRBJ2-7	CATSPRDRPYEQYF	TGTGCCACCAGCCCCCGGGACAGGCCCTACGAGCAGTACTTC
NA	NA	14	TRBV4-3	TRBJ2-2	CASRQGIDTGELFF	TGCGCCAGCAGACAGGGTATAGACACCGGGGAGCTGTTTTTT
few	TRBD1	16	TRBV19	TRBJ1-2	CASNKRTGRIVYGYTF	TGTGCCAGTAACAAAAGGACAGGAAGGATAGTCTATGGCTACACCTTC
NA	NA	13	TRBV7-8	TRBJ1-1	CASSFNRNTEAFF	TGTGCCAGCAGCTTTAACAGGAACACTGAAGCTTTCTTT
NA	NA	14	TRBV12-5	TRBJ2-7	CASGLGGHHYEQYF	TGTGCTAGTGGTTTGGGGGGACACCACTACGAGCAGTACTTC
NA	NA	14	TRBV5-1	TRBJ2-1	CASSLVGLGSEQFF	TGCGCCAGCAGCTTGGTAGGTTTGGGGAGTGAGCAGTTCTTC